The present entry profiles one T cell receptor beta chain with its context. The target antigen is unknown. Germline values: CDR1 DFQATT, CDR2 SNEGSKA (reference sequence). V lost 3 bases to trimming and J lost 0 bases, with 7 bases between them. This CDR3 is 13 amino acids long. These data come from a study of post-analysis software for immune sequencing data. Study-wide background: The cohort encompassed relapsing-remitting, secondary progressive and progressive-relapsing multiple sclerosis disease courses.

Study-level findings and limits: Controls had significantly higher normalized Chao1 diversity than multiple sclerosis patients. Patients had higher frequencies than controls of roughly five TRBV segments, including TRBV5-6, TRBV5-1 and TRBV20-1.

The TCR beta cDNA libraries contained unique molecular identifiers. TCRdb re-called the PCR reads through MiXCR, storing one row per CDR3 protein. The repertoire has fewer than 850,000 distinct CDR3 sequences, less than 35% of them found once; the top ten carry more than 0.55%. The chain employs TRBV20-1 and TRBJ2-3; perhaps TRBD1 as D (5 bases). The sample taken for sequencing was blood. The sequence came from a girl aged 5 to 17 with multiple sclerosis. CDR3 protein: CSARGRSTDTQYF. The CDR3 bases are TGCAGTGCTAGGGGGCGGAGCACAGATACGCAGTATTTT.